This TCR beta chain stems from a study of cytomegalovirus exposure and HLA in healthy donors. In the study overall: Across almost 400 genotyped donors, 81% landed in the Caucasian-associated ancestry cluster.

Primers included in the PCR were 60 Vbeta and 13 Jbeta primers. Generated by immunoSEQ multiplex PCR, the TCRdb table keeps only in-frame clones and is missing some. This table holds 120,000 to 150,000 clones, approximately 9% found once. This receptor was obtained from a male donor in good health and CMV-seronegative. The sequenced sample was PBMCs.

The CDR3 reads CSVDGHRGMNTEAFF. CDR3 nucleotides: TGCAGCGTTGACGGCCATCGGGGGATGAACACTGAAGCTTTCTTT. The gene calls are TRBV29-1 and TRBJ1-1; tentative D call: TRBD1 (5 bases). The CDR3 runs to 15 residues. Trimming stripped 3 bases from V and 0 bases from J, with 14 bases between. CDR1 and CDR2 from the germline V gene are SQVTM and ANQGSEA.